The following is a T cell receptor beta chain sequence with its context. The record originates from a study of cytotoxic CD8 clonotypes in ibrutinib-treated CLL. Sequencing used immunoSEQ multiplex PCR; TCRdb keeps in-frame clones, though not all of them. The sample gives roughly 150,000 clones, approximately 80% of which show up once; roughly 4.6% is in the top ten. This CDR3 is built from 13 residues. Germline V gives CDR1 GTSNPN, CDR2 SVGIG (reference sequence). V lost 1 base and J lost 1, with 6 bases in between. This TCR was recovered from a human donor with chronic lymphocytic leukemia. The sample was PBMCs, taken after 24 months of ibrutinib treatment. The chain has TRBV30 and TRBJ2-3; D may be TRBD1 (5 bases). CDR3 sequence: CAWSGRGTDTQYF. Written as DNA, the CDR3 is TGTGCCTGGAGTGGCAGGGGCACAGATACGCAGTATTTT. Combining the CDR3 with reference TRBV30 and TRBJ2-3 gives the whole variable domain SQTIHQWPATLVQPVGSPLSLECTVEGTSNPNLYWYRQAAGRGLQLLFYSVGIGQISSEVPQNLSASRPQDRQFILSSKKLLLSDSGFYLCAWSGRGTDTQYFGPGTRLTVL.